A selection of T cell receptor beta chains follows, all from one sample in a study of blood T cell repertoires in COVID-19. The assay was immunoSEQ multiplex PCR, and TCRdb's table has in-frame clones only and misses some. The repertoire holds approximately 65,000 clones, over 65% seen once, with under 30% in the top ten. Source material: peripheral blood. Receptor source: a human donor in a cohort sampled during active COVID-19. Each CDR3 is given with its conserved first and last residue. Each record gives: CDR3 protein, D gene, V gene, CDR3 length. D genes are given only for firm matches.

CDR3: CASSPSRGEGSYEQYF
D: TRBD2
V: TRBV18
length: 16

CDR3: CASSYDRQGVIADTQYF
D: TRBD1
V: TRBV7-9
length: 17

CDR3: CASSLETGGPPEQYF
D: TRBD1
V: TRBV5-6
length: 15

CDR3: CSVEPRQGDTQYF
D: TRBD1
V: TRBV29-1
length: 13

CDR3: CASSIEREGFYGYTF
D: NA
V: TRBV19
length: 15

CDR3: CASSSPGTSGRAGYEQFF
D: TRBD2
V: TRBV19
length: 18

CDR3: CSVGQGAGTEAFF
D: TRBD1
V: TRBV29-1
length: 13

CDR3: CASSLPGNRKVSNQPQHF
D: NA
V: TRBV27
length: 18

CDR3: CASKEVPGGTEAFF
D: NA
V: TRBV6-6
length: 14

CDR3: CASSPPGTNTEAFF
D: NA
V: TRBV11-3
length: 14

CDR3: CASRDNSYEQYF
D: NA
V: TRBV2
length: 12

CDR3: CAWSVQGGRRTDTQYF
D: NA
V: TRBV30
length: 16

CDR3: CASRPSGGEKLFF
D: NA
V: TRBV12-3/TRBV12-4
length: 13

CDR3: CASSALQGFTDTQYF
D: NA
V: TRBV7-6
length: 15

CDR3: CASSDRGIPGNYGYTF
D: NA
V: TRBV6-1
length: 16

CDR3: CAISETSGSFHNEQFF
D: TRBD2
V: TRBV10-3
length: 16

CDR3: CASSLRPGASGANVLTF
D: NA
V: TRBV27
length: 17

CDR3: CASSTAPDFQETQYF
D: NA
V: TRBV5-1
length: 15

CDR3: CASREILGGNTIYF
D: NA
V: TRBV6-5
length: 14

CDR3: CASSLDSSSYNEQFF
D: NA
V: TRBV7-2
length: 15

CDR3: CASSRGQGTGELFF
D: TRBD1
V: TRBV7-2
length: 14

CDR3: CASSEAEGWLGNEQFF
D: NA
V: TRBV2
length: 16

CDR3: CASSKTGTDNEQFF
D: TRBD1
V: TRBV9
length: 14

CDR3: CASSSTGGTETQYF
D: TRBD1
V: TRBV27
length: 14

CDR3: CASSMGLTSSGNTIYF
D: NA
V: TRBV19
length: 16

CDR3: CASTAGGGGGQPQHF
D: NA
V: TRBV2
length: 15

CDR3: CASSLGTGNTGELFF
D: TRBD1
V: TRBV5-6
length: 15

CDR3: CAWRIRGSQETQYF
D: NA
V: TRBV30
length: 14

CDR3: CASSPQGTGARSPLHF
D: TRBD1
V: TRBV18
length: 16

CDR3: CASSLLGGTGEAFF
D: NA
V: TRBV7-9
length: 14

CDR3: CASTRTGPWETQYF
D: TRBD1
V: TRBV30
length: 14

CDR3: CASSVEPEAGNQPQHF
D: NA
V: TRBV9
length: 16

CDR3: CASSPDRGSGIQYF
D: TRBD1
V: TRBV11-3
length: 14

CDR3: CSVAVAGGTEAFF
D: NA
V: TRBV29-1
length: 13

CDR3: CASSEEGAYSEQFF
D: TRBD1
V: TRBV6-1
length: 14

CDR3: CASSVSRQPQHF
D: NA
V: TRBV19
length: 12

CDR3: CASSQDRLASGELFF
D: TRBD2
V: TRBV4-2
length: 15

CDR3: CASSERGGGSNQPQHF
D: NA
V: TRBV6-1
length: 16

CDR3: CASSISGDGHYEQFF
D: NA
V: TRBV19
length: 15

CDR3: CASSLGDSVSNQPQHF
D: TRBD1
V: TRBV5-1
length: 16

CDR3: CASSPPQGTSGGISYEQYF
D: TRBD2
V: TRBV18
length: 19

CDR3: CASSLSGRAPTDTQYF
D: TRBD2
V: TRBV6-2/TRBV6-3
length: 16

CDR3: CASRGQTDWGANVLTF
D: TRBD1
V: TRBV28
length: 16

CDR3: CASSPLPGQGASDTQYF
D: TRBD1
V: TRBV19
length: 17

CDR3: CASSLSGTSGTSYNEQFF
D: TRBD2
V: TRBV7-2
length: 18

CDR3: CASSATPRTGRNTIYF
D: TRBD1
V: TRBV19
length: 16

CDR3: CAWTGATGELFF
D: NA
V: TRBV30
length: 12

CDR3: CATSAEGAEQFF
D: TRBD1
V: TRBV10-3
length: 12

CDR3: CASRGTSAKLFF
D: NA
V: TRBV28
length: 12

CDR3: CASSGTPGYEQYF
D: NA
V: TRBV28
length: 13

CDR3: CASSVADINTEAFF
D: NA
V: TRBV2
length: 14

CDR3: CASSPLSRTDTQYF
D: NA
V: TRBV18
length: 14

CDR3: CATSRGLAGGVEQFF
D: TRBD2
V: TRBV15
length: 15

CDR3: CASSPGLEETQYF
D: NA
V: TRBV18
length: 13

CDR3: CASSKEIAGGPAGTDTQYF
D: NA
V: TRBV21-1
length: 19

CDR3: CASSQDPRPFLAGGELFF
D: NA
V: TRBV4-1
length: 18

CDR3: CASSGAAGNQPQHF
D: NA
V: TRBV2
length: 14

CDR3: CASSFGLATNTGELFF
D: TRBD2
V: TRBV7-2
length: 16

CDR3: CASSPYGDSNEKLFF
D: TRBD1
V: TRBV7-9
length: 15